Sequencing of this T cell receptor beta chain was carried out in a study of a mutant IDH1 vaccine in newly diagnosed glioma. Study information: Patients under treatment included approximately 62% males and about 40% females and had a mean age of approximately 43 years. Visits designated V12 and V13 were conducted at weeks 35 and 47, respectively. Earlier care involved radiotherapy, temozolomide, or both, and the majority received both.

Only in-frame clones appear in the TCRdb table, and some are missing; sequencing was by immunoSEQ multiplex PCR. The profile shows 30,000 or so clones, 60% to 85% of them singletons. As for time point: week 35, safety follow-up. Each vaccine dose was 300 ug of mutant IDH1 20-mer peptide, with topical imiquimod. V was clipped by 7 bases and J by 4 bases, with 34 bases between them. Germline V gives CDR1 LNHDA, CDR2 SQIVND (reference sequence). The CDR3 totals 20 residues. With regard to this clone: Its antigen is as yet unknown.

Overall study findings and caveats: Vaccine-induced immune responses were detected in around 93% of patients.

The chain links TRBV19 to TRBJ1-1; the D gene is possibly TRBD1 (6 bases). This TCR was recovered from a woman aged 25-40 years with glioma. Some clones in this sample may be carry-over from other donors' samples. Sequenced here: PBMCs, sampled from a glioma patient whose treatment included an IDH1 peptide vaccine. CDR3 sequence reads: CASMVYPERGAALGGTEAFF. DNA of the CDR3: TGTGCCAGTATGGTCTACCCGGAGAGGGGGGCAGCCCTCGGAGGCACTGAAGCTTTCTTT.